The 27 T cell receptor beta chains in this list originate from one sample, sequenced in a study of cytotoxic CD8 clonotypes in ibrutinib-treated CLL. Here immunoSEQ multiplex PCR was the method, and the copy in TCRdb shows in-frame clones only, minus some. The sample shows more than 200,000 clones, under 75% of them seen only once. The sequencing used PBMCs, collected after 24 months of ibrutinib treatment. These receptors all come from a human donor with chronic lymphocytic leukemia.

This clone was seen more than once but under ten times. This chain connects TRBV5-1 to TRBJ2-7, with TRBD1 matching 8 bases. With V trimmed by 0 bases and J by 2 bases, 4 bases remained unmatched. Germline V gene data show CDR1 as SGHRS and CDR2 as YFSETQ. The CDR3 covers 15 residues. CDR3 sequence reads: CASSLARQGPYEQYF. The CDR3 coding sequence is TGCGCCAGCAGCTTGGCCCGACAGGGGCCCTACGAGCAGTACTTC.

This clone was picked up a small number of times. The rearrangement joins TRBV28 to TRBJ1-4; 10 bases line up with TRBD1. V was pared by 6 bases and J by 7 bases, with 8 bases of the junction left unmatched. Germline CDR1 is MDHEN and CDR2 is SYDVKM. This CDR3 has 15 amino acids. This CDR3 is CASSPYRDRGEKLFF. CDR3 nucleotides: TGTGCCAGCAGCCCATACCGGGACAGGGGTGAAAAACTGTTTTTT. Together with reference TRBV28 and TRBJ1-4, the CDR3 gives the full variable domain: DVKVTQSSRYLVKRTGEKVFLECVQDMDHENMFWYRQDPGLGLRLIYFSYDVKMKEKGDIPEGYSVSREKKERFSLILESASTNQTSMYLCASSPYRDRGEKLFFGSGTQLSVL.

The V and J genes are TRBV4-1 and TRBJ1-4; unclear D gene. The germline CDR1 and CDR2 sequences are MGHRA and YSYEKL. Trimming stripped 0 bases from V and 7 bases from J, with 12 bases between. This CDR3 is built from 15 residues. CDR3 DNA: TGCGCCAGCAGCCAAGATAAATCGAGGAGTGAAAAACTGTTTTTT. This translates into CASSQDKSRSEKLFF.

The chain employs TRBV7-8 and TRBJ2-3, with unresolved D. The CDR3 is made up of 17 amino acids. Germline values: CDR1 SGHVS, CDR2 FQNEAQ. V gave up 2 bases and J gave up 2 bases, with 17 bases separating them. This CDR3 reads CASSLPRWGSVTDTQYF. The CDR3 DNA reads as TGTGCCAGCAGCTTACCTCGGTGGGGTTCCGTCACAGATACGCAGTATTTT.

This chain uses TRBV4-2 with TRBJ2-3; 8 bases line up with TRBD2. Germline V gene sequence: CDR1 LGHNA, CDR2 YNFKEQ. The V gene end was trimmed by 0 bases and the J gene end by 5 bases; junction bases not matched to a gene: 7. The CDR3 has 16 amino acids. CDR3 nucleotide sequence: TGTGCCAGCAGCCAAGAGGGAGCGGGAGTTATAGATACGCAGTATTTT. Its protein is CASSQEGAGVIDTQYF.

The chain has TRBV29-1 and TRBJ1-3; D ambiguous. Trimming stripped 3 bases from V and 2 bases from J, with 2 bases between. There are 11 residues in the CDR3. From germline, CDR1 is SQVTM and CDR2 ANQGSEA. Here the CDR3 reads CSVDAGNTIYF. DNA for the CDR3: TGCAGCGTTGATGCTGGAAACACCATATATTTT.

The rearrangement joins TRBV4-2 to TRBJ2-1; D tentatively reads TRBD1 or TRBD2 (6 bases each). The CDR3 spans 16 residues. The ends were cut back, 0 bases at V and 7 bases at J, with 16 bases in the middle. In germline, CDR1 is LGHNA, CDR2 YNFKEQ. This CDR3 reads CASSQEGGGSRNEQFF. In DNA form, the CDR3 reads TGTGCCAGCAGCCAAGAAGGAGGGGGGAGTAGAAATGAGCAGTTCTTC.

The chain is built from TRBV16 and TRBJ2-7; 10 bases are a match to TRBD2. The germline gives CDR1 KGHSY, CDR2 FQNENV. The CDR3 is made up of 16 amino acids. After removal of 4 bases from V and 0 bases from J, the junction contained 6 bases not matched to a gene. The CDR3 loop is CASSPGAGGPSYEQYF. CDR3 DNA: TGTGCCAGCAGCCCGGGAGCGGGAGGGCCCTCCTACGAGCAGTACTTC. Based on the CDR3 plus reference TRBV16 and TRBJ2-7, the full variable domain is GEEVAQTPKHLVRGEGQKAKLYCAPIKGHSYVFWYQQVLKNEFKFLISFQNENVFDETGMPKERFSAKCLPNSPCSLEIQATKLEDSAVYFCASSPGAGGPSYEQYFGPGTRLTVT.

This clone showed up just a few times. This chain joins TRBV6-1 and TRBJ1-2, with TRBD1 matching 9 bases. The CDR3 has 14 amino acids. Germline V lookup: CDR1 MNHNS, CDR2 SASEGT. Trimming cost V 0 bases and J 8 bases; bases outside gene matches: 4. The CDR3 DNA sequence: TGTGCCAGCAGTGAAGCAGGACAGGGGAGCGGCTACACCTTC. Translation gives CASSEAGQGSGYTF.

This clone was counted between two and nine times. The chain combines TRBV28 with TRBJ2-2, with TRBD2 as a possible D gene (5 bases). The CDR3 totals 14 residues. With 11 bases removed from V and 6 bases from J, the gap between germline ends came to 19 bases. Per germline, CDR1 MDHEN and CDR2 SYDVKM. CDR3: CAGGPAPTPGELFF. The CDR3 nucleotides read TGTGCCGGCGGGCCTGCCCCAACCCCCGGGGAGCTGTTTTTT.

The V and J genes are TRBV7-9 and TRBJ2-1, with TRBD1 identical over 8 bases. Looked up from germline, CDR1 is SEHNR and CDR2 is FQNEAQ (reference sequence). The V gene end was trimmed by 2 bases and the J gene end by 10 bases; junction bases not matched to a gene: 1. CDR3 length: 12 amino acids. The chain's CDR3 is CASSLPGGEQFF. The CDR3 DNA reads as TGTGCCAGCAGCTTACCAGGGGGCGAGCAGTTCTTC.

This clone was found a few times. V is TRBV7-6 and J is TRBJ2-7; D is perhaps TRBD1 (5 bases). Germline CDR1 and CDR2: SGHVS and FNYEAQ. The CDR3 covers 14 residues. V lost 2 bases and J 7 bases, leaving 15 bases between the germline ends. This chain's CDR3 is CASSLTQGAREQYF. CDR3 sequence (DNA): TGTGCCAGCAGCTTAACCCAGGGCGCTCGGGAGCAGTACTTC.

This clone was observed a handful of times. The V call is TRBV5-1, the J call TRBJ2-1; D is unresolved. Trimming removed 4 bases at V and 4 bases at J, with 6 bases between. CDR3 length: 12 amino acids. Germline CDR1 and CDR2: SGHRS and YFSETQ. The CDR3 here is CASSPEYNEQFF. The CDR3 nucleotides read TGCGCCAGCAGCCCAGAGTACAATGAGCAGTTCTTC.

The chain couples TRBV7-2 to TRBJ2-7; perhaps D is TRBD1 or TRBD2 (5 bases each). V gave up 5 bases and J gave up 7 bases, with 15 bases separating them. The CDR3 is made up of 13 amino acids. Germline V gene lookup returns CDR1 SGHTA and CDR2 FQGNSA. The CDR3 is CASSLIMGVEQYF. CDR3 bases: TGTGCCAGCAGCCTTATTATGGGGGTGGAGCAGTACTTC.

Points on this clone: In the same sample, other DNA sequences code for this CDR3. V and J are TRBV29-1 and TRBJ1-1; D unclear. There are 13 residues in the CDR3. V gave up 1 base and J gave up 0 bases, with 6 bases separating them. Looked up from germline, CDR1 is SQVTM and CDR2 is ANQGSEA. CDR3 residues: CSVEVRVNTEAFF. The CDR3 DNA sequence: TGCAGCGTTGAAGTACGGGTGAACACTGAAGCTTTCTTT. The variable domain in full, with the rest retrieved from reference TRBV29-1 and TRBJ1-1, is SAVISQKPSRDICQRGTSLTIQCQVDSQVTMMFWYRQQPGQSLTLIATANQGSEATYESGFVIDKFPISRPNLTFSTLTVSNMSPEDSSIYLCSVEVRVNTEAFFGQGTRLTVV.

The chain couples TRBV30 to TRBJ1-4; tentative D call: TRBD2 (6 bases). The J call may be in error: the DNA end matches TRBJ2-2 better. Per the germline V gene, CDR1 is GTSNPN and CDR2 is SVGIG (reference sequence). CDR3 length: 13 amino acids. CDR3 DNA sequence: TGTGCCTGGAGTGTAAGGGTGGGACTGGAGCTGTTTTTT. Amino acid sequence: CAWSVRVGLELFF.

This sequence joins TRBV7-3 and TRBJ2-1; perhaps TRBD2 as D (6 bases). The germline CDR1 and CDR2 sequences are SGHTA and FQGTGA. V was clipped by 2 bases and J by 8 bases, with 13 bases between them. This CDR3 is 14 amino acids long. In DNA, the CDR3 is TGTGCCAGCAGCTTAGGTTCGGGCGGGGATGAGCAGTTCTTC. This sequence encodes CASSLGSGGDEQFF. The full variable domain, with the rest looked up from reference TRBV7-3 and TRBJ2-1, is GAGVSQTPSNKVTEKGKYVELRCDPISGHTALYWYRQSLGQGPEFLIYFQGTGAADDSGLPNDRFFAVRPEGSVSTLKIQRTERGDSAVYLCASSLGSGGDEQFFGPGTRLTVL.

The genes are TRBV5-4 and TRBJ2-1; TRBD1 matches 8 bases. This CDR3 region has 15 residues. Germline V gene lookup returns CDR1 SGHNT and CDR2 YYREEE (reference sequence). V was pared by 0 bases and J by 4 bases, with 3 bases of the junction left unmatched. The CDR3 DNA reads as TGTGCCAGCAGCTTGGATGACAGGGGATACAATGAGCAGTTCTTC. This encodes CASSLDDRGYNEQFF.

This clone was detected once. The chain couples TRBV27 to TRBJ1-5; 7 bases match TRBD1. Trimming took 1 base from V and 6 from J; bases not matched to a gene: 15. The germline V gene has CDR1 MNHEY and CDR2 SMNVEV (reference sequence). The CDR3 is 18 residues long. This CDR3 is CASSLLGGRNPSGQPQHF. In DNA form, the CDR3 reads TGTGCCAGCAGTTTATTAGGGGGCAGAAATCCCTCGGGTCAGCCCCAGCATTTT.

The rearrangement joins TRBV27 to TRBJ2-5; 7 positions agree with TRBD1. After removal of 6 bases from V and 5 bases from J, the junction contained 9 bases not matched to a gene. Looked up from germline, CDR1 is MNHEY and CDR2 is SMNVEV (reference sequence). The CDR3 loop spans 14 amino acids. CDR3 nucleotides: TGTGCCAGCAGCTCCCGACAGGGAAGCGAGACCCAGTACTTC. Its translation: CASSSRQGSETQYF.

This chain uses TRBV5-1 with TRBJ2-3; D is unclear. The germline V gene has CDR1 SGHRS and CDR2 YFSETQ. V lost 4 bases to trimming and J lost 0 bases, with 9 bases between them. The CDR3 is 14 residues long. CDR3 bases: TGCGCCAGCAGCATCGAAGCTAGCACAGATACGCAGTATTTT. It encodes CASSIEASTDTQYF.

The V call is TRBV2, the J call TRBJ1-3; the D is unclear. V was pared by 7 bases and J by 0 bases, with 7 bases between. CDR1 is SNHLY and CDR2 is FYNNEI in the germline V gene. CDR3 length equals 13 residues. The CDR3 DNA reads TGTGCCAGCAACACCCGCTCTGGAAACACCATATATTTT. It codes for CASNTRSGNTIYF.

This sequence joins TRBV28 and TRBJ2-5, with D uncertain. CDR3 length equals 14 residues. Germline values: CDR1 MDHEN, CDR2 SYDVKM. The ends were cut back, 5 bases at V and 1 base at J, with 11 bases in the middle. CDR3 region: CASSPTDGQETQYF. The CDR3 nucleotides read TGTGCCAGCAGTCCGACGGACGGCCAAGAGACCCAGTACTTC.

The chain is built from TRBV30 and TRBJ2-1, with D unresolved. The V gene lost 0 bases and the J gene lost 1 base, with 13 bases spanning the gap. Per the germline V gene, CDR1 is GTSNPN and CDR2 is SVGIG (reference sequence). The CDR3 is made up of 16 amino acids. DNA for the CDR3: TGTGCCTGGAGTGTACCCTCCAAGGCTTCCTACAATGAGCAGTTCTTC. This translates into CAWSVPSKASYNEQFF. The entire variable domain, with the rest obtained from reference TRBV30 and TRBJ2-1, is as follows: SQTIHQWPATLVQPVGSPLSLECTVEGTSNPNLYWYRQAAGRGLQLLFYSVGIGQISSEVPQNLSASRPQDRQFILSSKKLLLSDSGFYLCAWSVPSKASYNEQFFGPGTRLTVL.

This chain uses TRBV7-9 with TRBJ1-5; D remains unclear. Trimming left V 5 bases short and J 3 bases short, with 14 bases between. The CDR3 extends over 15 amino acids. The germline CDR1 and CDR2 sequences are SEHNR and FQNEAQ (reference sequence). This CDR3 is CASSHSPADNQPQHF. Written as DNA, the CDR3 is TGTGCCAGCAGCCACTCCCCCGCCGACAATCAGCCCCAGCATTTT.

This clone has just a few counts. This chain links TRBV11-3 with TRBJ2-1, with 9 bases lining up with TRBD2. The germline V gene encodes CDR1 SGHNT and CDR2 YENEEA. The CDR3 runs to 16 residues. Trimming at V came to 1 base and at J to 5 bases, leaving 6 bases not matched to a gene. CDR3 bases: TGTGCCAGCAGCTTAGCTAGCGGGATTTTCGACAATGAGCAGTTCTTC. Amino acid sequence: CASSLASGIFDNEQFF.

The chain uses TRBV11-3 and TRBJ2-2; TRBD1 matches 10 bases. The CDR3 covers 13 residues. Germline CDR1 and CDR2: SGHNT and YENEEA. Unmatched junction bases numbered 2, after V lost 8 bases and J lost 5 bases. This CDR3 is CASGQGGTGELFF. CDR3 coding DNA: TGTGCCAGCGGACAGGGGGGGACCGGGGAGCTGTTTTTT. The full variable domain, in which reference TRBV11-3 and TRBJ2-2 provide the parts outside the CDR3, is EAGVVQSPRYKIIEKKQPVAFWCNPISGHNTLYWYLQNLGQGPELLIRYENEEAVDDSQLPKDRFSAERLKGVDSTLKIQPAELGDSAVYLCASGQGGTGELFFGEGSRLTVL.